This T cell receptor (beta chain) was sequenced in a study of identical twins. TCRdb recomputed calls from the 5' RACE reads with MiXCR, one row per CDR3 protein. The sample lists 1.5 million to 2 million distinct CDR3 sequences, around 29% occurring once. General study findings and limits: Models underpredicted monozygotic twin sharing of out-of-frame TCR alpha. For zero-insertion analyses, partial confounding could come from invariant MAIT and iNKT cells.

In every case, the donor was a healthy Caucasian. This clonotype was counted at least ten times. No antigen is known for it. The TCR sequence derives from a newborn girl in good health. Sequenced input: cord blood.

The CDR3 loop reads CSATSGDQETQYF. CDR3 nucleotides: TGCAGCGCGACTAGCGGAGACCAAGAGACCCAGTACTTC. V usage is TRBV29-1 and J usage is TRBJ2-5, with 9 bases fitting TRBD2. In germline, CDR1 is SQVTM, CDR2 ANQGSEA. The CDR3 has 13 amino acids. After removal of 7 bases from V and 0 bases from J, the junction contained 3 bases not matched to a gene. Combining the CDR3 with reference TRBV29-1 and TRBJ2-5 gives the whole variable domain SAVISQKPSRDICQRGTSLTIQCQVDSQVTMMFWYRQQPGQSLTLIATANQGSEATYESGFVIDKFPISRPNLTFSTLTVSNMSPEDSSIYLCSATSGDQETQYFGPGTRLLVL.